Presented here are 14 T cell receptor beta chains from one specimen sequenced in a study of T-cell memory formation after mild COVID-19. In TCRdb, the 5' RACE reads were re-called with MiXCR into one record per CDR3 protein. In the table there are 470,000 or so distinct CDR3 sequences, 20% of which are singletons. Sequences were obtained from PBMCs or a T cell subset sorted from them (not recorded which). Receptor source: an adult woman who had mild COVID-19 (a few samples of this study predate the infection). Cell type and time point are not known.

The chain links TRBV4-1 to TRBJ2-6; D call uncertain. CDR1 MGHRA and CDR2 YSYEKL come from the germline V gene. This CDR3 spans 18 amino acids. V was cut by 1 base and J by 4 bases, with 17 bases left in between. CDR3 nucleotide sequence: TGCGCCAGCAGCCAAGGAAGAGCAGCAGGCTCAGGGGCCAACGTCCTGACTTTC. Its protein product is CASSQGRAAGSGANVLTF.

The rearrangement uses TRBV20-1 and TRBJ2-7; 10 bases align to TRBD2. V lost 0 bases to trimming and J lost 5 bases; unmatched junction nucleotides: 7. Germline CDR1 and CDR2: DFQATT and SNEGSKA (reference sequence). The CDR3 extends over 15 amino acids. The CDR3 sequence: CSARDSSGSLHEQYF. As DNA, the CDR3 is TGCAGTGCTAGAGATTCTAGCGGGAGTCTCCACGAGCAGTACTTC.

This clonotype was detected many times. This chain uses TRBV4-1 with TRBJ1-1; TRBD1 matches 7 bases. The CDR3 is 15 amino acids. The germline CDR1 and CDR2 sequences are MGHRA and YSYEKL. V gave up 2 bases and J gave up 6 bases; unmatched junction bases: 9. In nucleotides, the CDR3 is TGCGCCAGCAGCCAAAAGACAGGGTCTCCTTCTGAAGCTTTCTTT. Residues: CASSQKTGSPSEAFF.

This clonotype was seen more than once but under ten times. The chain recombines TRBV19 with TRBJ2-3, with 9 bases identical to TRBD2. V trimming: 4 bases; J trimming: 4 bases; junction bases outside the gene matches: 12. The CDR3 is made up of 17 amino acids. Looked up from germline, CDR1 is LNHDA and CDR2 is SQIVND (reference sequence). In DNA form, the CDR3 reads TGTGCCAGTAGTAAGGGCGGGAGGGCCATTTTGGCAGATACGCAGTATTTT. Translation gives CASSKGGRAILADTQYF.

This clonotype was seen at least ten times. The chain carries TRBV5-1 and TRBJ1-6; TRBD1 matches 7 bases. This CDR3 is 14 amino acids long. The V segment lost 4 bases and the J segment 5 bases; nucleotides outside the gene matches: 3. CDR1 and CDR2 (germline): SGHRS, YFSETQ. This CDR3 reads CASSTGQNNSPLHF. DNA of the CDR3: TGCGCCAGCAGCACGGGACAGAATAATTCACCCCTCCACTTT.

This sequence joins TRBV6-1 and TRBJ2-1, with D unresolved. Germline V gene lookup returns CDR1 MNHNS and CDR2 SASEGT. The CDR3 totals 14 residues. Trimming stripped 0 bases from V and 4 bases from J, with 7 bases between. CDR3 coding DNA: TGTGCCAGCAGTGAAGCAAGCCTGTACAATGAGCAGTTCTTC. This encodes CASSEASLYNEQFF.

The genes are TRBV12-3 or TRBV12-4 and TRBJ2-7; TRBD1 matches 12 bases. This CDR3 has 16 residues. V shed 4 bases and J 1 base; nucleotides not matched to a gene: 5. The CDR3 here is CASSSWGQGASYEQYF. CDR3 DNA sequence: TGTGCCAGCAGTTCGTGGGGACAGGGGGCTTCCTACGAGCAGTACTTC.

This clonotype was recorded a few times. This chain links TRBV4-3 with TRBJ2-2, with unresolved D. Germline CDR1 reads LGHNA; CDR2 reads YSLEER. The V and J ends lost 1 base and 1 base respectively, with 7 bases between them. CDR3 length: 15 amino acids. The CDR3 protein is CASSQGFGNTGELFF. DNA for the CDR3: TGCGCCAGCAGCCAAGGGTTTGGGAACACCGGGGAGCTGTTTTTT.

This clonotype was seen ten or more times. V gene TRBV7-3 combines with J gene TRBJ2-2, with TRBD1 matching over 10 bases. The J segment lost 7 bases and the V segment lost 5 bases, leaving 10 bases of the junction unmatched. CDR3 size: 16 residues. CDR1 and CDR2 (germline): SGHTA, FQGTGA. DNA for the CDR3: TGTGCCAGCAGCCCGGATGTGGACAGGGGGTACGGGGAGCTGTTTTTT. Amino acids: CASSPDVDRGYGELFF.

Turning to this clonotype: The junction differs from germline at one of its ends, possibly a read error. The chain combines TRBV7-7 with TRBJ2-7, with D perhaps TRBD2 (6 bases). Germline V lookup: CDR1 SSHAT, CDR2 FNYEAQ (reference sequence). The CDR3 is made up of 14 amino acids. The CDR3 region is CASSLAATSHEQYF. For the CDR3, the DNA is TGTGCTAGCAGCTTAGCTGCTACTAGCCACGAGCAGTACTTC.

The CDR3 nucleotides are TGTGCCAGCAGCTTAGATGGGGGGCCCACCTACGAGCAGTACTTC. Protein sequence: CASSLDGGPTYEQYF. V and J are TRBV11-2 and TRBJ2-7, with D possibly being TRBD1 or TRBD2 (6 bases each). V was cut by 0 bases and J by 2 bases, with 11 bases left in between. CDR1 SGHAT and CDR2 FQNNGV come from the germline V gene. This CDR3 has 15 amino acids.

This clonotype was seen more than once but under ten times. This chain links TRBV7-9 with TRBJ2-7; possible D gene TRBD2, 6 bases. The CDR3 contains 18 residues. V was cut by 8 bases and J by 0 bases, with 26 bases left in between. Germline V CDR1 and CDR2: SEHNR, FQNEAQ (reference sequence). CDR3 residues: CASHSGSPAAGFSYEQYF. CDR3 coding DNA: TGTGCCAGCCATTCGGGCTCTCCCGCAGCGGGTTTCTCCTACGAGCAGTACTTC.

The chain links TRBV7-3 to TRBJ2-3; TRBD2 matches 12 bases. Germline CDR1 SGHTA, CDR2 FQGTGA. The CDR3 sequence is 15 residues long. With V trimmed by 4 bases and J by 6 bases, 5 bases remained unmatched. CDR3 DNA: TGTGCCAGCAGCTCTAGCGGGGGGGCGGCTGATACGCAGTATTTT. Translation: CASSSSGGAADTQYF.

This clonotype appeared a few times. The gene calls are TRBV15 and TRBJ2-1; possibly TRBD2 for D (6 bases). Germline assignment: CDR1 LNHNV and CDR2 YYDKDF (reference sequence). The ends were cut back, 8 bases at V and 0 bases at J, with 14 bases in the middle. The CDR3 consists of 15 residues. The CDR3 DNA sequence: TGTGCCACCGGTTTTGCGGGAATCTCCTACAATGAGCAGTTCTTC. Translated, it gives CATGFAGISYNEQFF.